What follows describes a single T cell receptor beta chain. This clone turned up a few times. No cognate antigen has been identified for it. No qualities accompany the bases; no much larger clone lies one base away. CDR1 MNHEY and CDR2 SMNVEV are derived from the germline V gene (reference sequence). The CDR3 has 13 amino acids, counting the end cysteine and phenylalanine. The CDR3 DNA has 39 bases and is translated from base 1. V loses 7 bases, J loses 1 base, and the germline ends lie 7 bases apart. CD8 naive samples were CD45RO-negative cells positively selected for CCR7, giving a CD45RA+CCR7+ population that excluded TemRA cells. The donors were healthy, HIV-negative adults with no recently reported acute infections or vaccinations. All donors were Caucasian adults living in Nashville, Tennessee, USA. Blood was obtained by leukapheresis, after which PBMCs were separated by Ficoll-Histopaque density gradient centrifugation and cryopreserved in liquid nitrogen vapor phase. Analytical flow cytometry was used to check the purity and quantity of every magnetically sorted T cell population. From each sorted fraction, genomic DNA was isolated and quantified by UV absorbance on a Nanodrop 2000c.

The data derive from a study of shared clonotypes between healthy human individuals (dated by TCRdb to about 2020). Regarding the complete study: The cohort included three men and a couple of women between 18 and 49 years of age. Per donor, three plates each were used for CD4 naive and CD4 memory, two for CD8 naive, and one for CD8 memory. The study deeply sequenced blood TCR repertoires of several healthy adults to estimate repertoire size and the extent of clonotype sharing between individuals. Different laboratories and diverse techniques were used to prepare libraries and sequence TCR repertoires, to increase sequencing depth and limit assay-specific biases. Per donor, leukapheresis produced somewhere between about 0.85 and 9.5 billion PBMCs.

Using the deep immunoSEQ assay, multiplex PCR amplified TCR CDR3 regions from genomic DNA. Extracted genomic DNA from each cell subset was distributed evenly across all wells of several immunoSEQ 96-well plates, and each plate was treated as a replicate. For sorted subsets, each replicate PCR was loaded with roughly 0.2 ug genomic DNA, equivalent to about 30,000 T cell genomes. Purified libraries were quantified with a Qubit 3.0 fluorometer, sized on a Bioanalyzer 2100, and re-quantified with the KAPA Library Quantification kit. A separate single-read 150-cycle Illumina NextSeq 550 flow cell was used to sequence each immunoSEQ 96-well plate. The study's processing was this. Because the immunoSEQ output included only junctional sequences and no quality scores, the filtering could not be the same as the filtering used for full-length reads. Sequences were annotated with PyIR, a Python wrapper for IgBLAST v1.9, using IMGT germline references to assign V/J genes and CDR3. Any read was removed if the V/J assignment was weak (E-value above 1e-6), the CDR3 was missing, or the read contained stop codons, out-of-frame junctions, or ambiguous translated residues. V3J clonotypes were defined as sequences sharing the same inferred V gene, J gene, and CDR3 amino acid sequence. Percentage overlap between repertoires was computed as shared unique clonotypes divided by the size of the smaller repertoire. RTK rarefaction, the Chao1 estimator, and Recon v2.1 estimates of unobserved clonotypes were used to assess repertoire richness. Generation probabilities were computed with OLGA for all TCRbeta clonotypes obtained by the gDNA method from several donors. In its TCRdb copy, this immuneACCESS table keeps in-frame sequences only and misses some clones. Where compared with another copy, unresolved V genes explain less than half of these, and the others have no known cause. The V and J calls and the clone size are those of that table, but D and trimming were determined from the DNA. The table for this sample lists over 2,000,000 clones; approximately 92% of them were counted only once. The ten largest clones capture more than 1.5% of the sample.

General findings and caveats noted by the study authors: Sampling was restricted to blood, and TCR repertoires in tissue are likely to differ from TCR repertoires in blood. Naive subsets generally had larger estimated clonotype richness than memory subsets did. Because the study included a small number of donors, the genetic and exposure-history diversity represented was limited. Pairwise subsampling led to the expectation that sequencing depth would affect the degree of clonotype sharing among donors. Rarefaction of sorted-subset datasets indicated incomplete sequencing despite the large sequencing depth. Sharing across four donors was observed for approximately 5% of naive CD4, under 4% of naive CD8, 2% to 2.5% of memory CD4, and about 0.4% of memory CD8 clonotypes. Compared with non-shared clonotypes, clonotypes shared by all four sorted-subset donors had higher generation probabilities.

The sample was naive CD8+ T cells from PBMCs. The cell subset or site label, as the study defines it: CD45RA+CCR7+. The TCR was taken from a man younger than 30 in good health. Some clones in this sample may be carry-over from other donors' samples. The V and J genes are TRBV27 and TRBJ2-2; TRBD2 is perhaps the D gene, given 6 matching bases. The DNA is as follows: TGTGCCAGCAACGGGAGGAACACCGGGGAGCTGTTTTTT. This codes for CASNGRNTGELFF.